What follows are 18 T cell receptor beta chains derived from one specimen sequenced in a study of cytomegalovirus exposure and HLA in healthy donors. Measured with immunoSEQ multiplex PCR; TCRdb has only the in-frame clones, and not every one. This table has more than 250,000 clones, just over 85% appearing once. Sequencing input: PBMCs. Source of these receptors: a woman aged 18-29 years in good health and CMV-seronegative.

The chain uses TRBV15 and TRBJ2-7, with TRBD2 matching 11 bases. After removal of 1 base from V and 0 bases from J, the junction contained 11 bases not matched to a gene. The CDR3 has 19 residues. Per germline, CDR1 LNHNV and CDR2 YYDKDF (reference sequence). CDR3 sequence reads: CATSRVPRGLAENSYEQYF. The CDR3 DNA follows: TGTGCCACCAGCAGAGTACCGAGGGGACTAGCGGAGAACTCCTACGAGCAGTACTTC.

The V call is TRBV7-3, the J call TRBJ2-2, with TRBD2 matching 7 bases. Germline V lookup: CDR1 SGHTA, CDR2 FQGTGA. V trimming: 3 bases; J trimming: 6 bases; junction bases outside the gene matches: 1. The CDR3 totals 13 residues. The CDR3 DNA reads as TGTGCCAGCAGCTTTGCGGGAGCCGGGGAGCTGTTTTTT. Residues: CASSFAGAGELFF.

The chain combines TRBV18 with TRBJ2-1; TRBD1 agrees at 9 bases. The germline V gene has CDR1 KGHSH and CDR2 LQKENI. The CDR3 runs to 15 residues. The J segment lost 9 bases and the V segment lost 4 bases, leaving 10 bases of the junction unmatched. The CDR3 is CASSRGQGFQGEQFF. As DNA, the CDR3 is TGTGCCAGCTCACGCGGACAGGGGTTTCAGGGTGAGCAGTTCTTC.

The genes are TRBV7-9 and TRBJ2-1; D uncertain. Germline lookup yields CDR1 SEHNR and CDR2 FQNEAQ (reference sequence). The CDR3 runs 13 residues. V lost 2 bases to trimming and J lost 9 bases, with 11 bases between them. CDR3 DNA: TGTGCCAGCAGCTTACCTAGTCATCCTGAGCAGTTCTTC. This encodes CASSLPSHPEQFF.

CDR3 loop: CASSLQRGGETQYF. DNA for the CDR3: TGCGCCAGCAGCCTACAGCGTGGGGGGGAGACCCAGTACTTC. The chain has TRBV5-1 and TRBJ2-5; perhaps TRBD2 as D (6 bases). V dropped 4 bases and J dropped 5 bases, with 15 bases sitting between them. Germline values: CDR1 SGHRS, CDR2 YFSETQ. The CDR3 consists of 14 residues.

J is TRBJ1-2 and V is TRBV6-5; the match to TRBD1 covers 7 bases. CDR3 length: 13 amino acids. V gave up 5 bases and J gave up 4 bases; unmatched junction bases: 4. Germline V gene lookup returns CDR1 MNHEY and CDR2 SVGAGI. CDR3 nucleotides: TGTGCCAGCAGTGCCGGGACAGTCTATGGCTACACCTTC. Amino acids: CASSAGTVYGYTF.

The chain carries TRBV6-6 and TRBJ1-4; no clear D gene. The CDR3 is 13 amino acids. V was cut by 11 bases and J by 7 bases, with 17 bases left in between. The germline V gene encodes CDR1 MNHNY and CDR2 SVGAGI (reference sequence). Here the CDR3 reads CAGLKGPPEKLFF. Here the CDR3 DNA reads TGTGCCGGACTGAAAGGACCGCCTGAAAAACTGTTTTTT.

This chain joins TRBV5-1 and TRBJ1-1, with TRBD1 matching over 9 bases. The V gene end was trimmed by 5 bases and the J gene end by 5 bases; junction bases not matched to a gene: 7. Germline V gene lookup returns CDR1 SGHRS and CDR2 YFSETQ. This CDR3 is 14 amino acids long. The CDR3 sequence: CASSTAGTGTEAFF. The CDR3 nucleotides are TGCGCCAGCAGTACCGCAGGGACAGGGACTGAAGCTTTCTTT.

The CDR3 DNA sequence: TGTGCCAGCAGTTTATCGTGGACTAGCGGAAGCTCCTACAATGAGCAGTTCTTC. Encoded protein: CASSLSWTSGSSYNEQFF. The chain carries TRBV27 and TRBJ2-1, with TRBD2 identical over 10 bases. V lost 0 bases to trimming and J lost 0 bases; unmatched junction nucleotides: 5. Germline loops: CDR1 MNHEY, CDR2 SMNVEV (reference sequence). The CDR3 runs to 18 residues.

The chain combines TRBV5-1 with TRBJ2-7; 8 positions match TRBD2. The CDR3 sequence is 14 residues long. Germline V gene lookup returns CDR1 SGHRS and CDR2 YFSETQ. The J segment lost 0 bases and the V segment lost 4 bases, leaving 3 bases of the junction unmatched. In nucleotides, the CDR3 is TGCGCCAGCAGCATAAGCGGGAGCTCCTACGAGCAGTACTTC. Its translation: CASSISGSSYEQYF.

The CDR3 DNA is TGTGCCGTAGGGGGGGGAGTTGGCAATCAGCCCCAGCATTTT. Encoded protein: CAVGGGVGNQPQHF. This sequence joins TRBV19 and TRBJ1-5; D might be TRBD1 (6 bases). Germline assignment: CDR1 LNHDA and CDR2 SQIVND (reference sequence). This CDR3 spans 14 amino acids. Trimming pared 11 bases from V and 2 bases from J, leaving 16 bases between.

V and J are TRBV6-5 and TRBJ2-7, with 7 bases aligning to TRBD1. Germline V gene sequence: CDR1 MNHEY, CDR2 SVGAGI. The CDR3 is made up of 14 amino acids. Unmatched junction bases numbered 10, after V lost 8 bases and J lost 3 bases. This CDR3 is CASRPQGPHYEQYF. The CDR3 nucleotides read TGTGCCAGCCGACCACAGGGGCCGCACTACGAGCAGTACTTC.

This clone was observed a handful of times. The rearrangement joins TRBV11-2 to TRBJ1-2; TRBD1 matches 7 bases. The CDR3 has 13 amino acids. V was pared by 1 base and J by 8 bases, with 4 bases of the junction left unmatched. The V gene's germline CDR1 is SGHAT and CDR2 FQNNGV. The CDR3 DNA sequence: TGTGCCAGCAGCTTAGTACAGGGGCGAGGCTACACCTTC. It encodes CASSLVQGRGYTF.

The CDR3 loop is CASSQGSIPSTGELFF. CDR3 DNA: TGCGCCAGCAGCCAAGGGTCTATCCCGAGCACCGGGGAGCTGTTTTTT. The genes are TRBV4-3 and TRBJ2-2, with D hard to call. The germline V gene encodes CDR1 LGHNA and CDR2 YSLEER. Trimming took 1 base from V and 4 from J, leaving 13 bases between them. The CDR3 is 16 residues long.

The chain uses TRBV2 and TRBJ2-7, with 11 bases that match TRBD1. The ends lost 8 bases at V and 3 bases at J; junction bases unmatched: 3. Germline V CDR1 and CDR2: SNHLY, FYNNEI. The CDR3 covers 13 residues. DNA for the CDR3: TGTGCCAGCTTGGGACAGGGGGACTACGAGCAGTACTTC. Its translation: CASLGQGDYEQYF.

The CDR3 loop is CASSYRDSGDTQYF. The CDR3 nucleotides are TGTGCCAGCAGCTACCGGGACTCTGGAGATACGCAGTATTTT. The chain joins TRBV7-8 to TRBJ2-3, with D tentatively TRBD2 (6 bases). Trimming cost V 4 bases and J 5 bases, with 13 bases left between them. The CDR3 totals 14 residues. Germline V gene sequence: CDR1 SGHVS, CDR2 FQNEAQ.

For the CDR3, the DNA is TGCAGCGTCCACAGGGAGTCCACTGAAGCTTTCTTT. Translating it yields CSVHRESTEAFF. The chain has TRBV29-1 and TRBJ1-1, with D possibly being TRBD1 (6 bases). Germline-derived CDR1 and CDR2 are SQVTM and ANQGSEA. CDR3 length: 12 residues. V was clipped by 6 bases and J by 4 bases, with 12 bases between them.

The V and J genes are TRBV5-1 and TRBJ2-1; TRBD2 aligns across 8 bases. Per germline, CDR1 SGHRS and CDR2 YFSETQ. Losses at the gene ends were 0 bases for V and 7 bases for J; bases not matched to a gene: 3. This CDR3 has 14 amino acids. CDR3 in amino acids: CASSLDGGRNEQFF. The CDR3 DNA reads as TGCGCCAGCAGCTTGGATGGCGGGAGGAATGAGCAGTTCTTC. Combining the CDR3 with reference TRBV5-1 and TRBJ2-1 gives the whole variable domain KAGVTQTPRYLIKTRGQQVTLSCSPISGHRSVSWYQQTPGQGLQFLFEYFSETQRNKGNFPGRFSGRQFSNSRSEMNVSTLELGDSALYLCASSLDGGRNEQFFGPGTRLTVL.